The 18 T cell receptor beta chains given below trace back to one sample, sequenced in a study of OX40 agonist ivuxolimab in advanced cancers. Generated by immunoSEQ multiplex PCR, the TCRdb table keeps only in-frame clones and is missing some. Of 20,000 to 25,000 clones listed, roughly nine tenths are singletons. The sample consisted of CD4+ or CD8+ T cells sorted from blood, taken in a trial of the OX40 agonist ivuxolimab. Receptors were obtained from an adult with an advanced solid tumor such as melanoma, head and neck, liver or kidney cancer.

The chain joins TRBV6-5 to TRBJ2-2; D may be TRBD1 (6 bases). Germline V gene data show CDR1 as MNHEY and CDR2 as SVGAGI. Deletions cut 2 bases from V and 2 bases from J, with 12 bases between. This CDR3 region has 16 residues. The CDR3: CASSYEARGNTGELFF. The DNA for the CDR3 is TGTGCCAGCAGTTACGAGGCCAGGGGAAACACCGGGGAGCTGTTTTTT.

The V call is TRBV5-1, the J call TRBJ1-1; a possible D gene is TRBD1 (5 bases). The CDR3 has 14 amino acids. Trimming shortened V by 4 bases and J by 4 bases, and 14 bases separated the two germline ends. Germline V gene sequence: CDR1 SGHRS, CDR2 YFSETQ. In DNA form, the CDR3 reads TGCGCCAGCAGCCTACAGGCTGCGGGCACTGAAGCTTTCTTT. Translating it yields CASSLQAAGTEAFF. Supplemented by reference TRBV5-1 and TRBJ1-1, the full variable domain reads KAGVTQTPRYLIKTRGQQVTLSCSPISGHRSVSWYQQTPGQGLQFLFEYFSETQRNKGNFPGRFSGRQFSNSRSEMNVSTLELGDSALYLCASSLQAAGTEAFFGQGTRLTVV.

This clone was counted a few times. CDR3 DNA sequence: TGTGCCAGCAGCCAAGCCGGGACAGTCGATGAAAAACTGTTTTTT. It is translated as CASSQAGTVDEKLFF. V usage is TRBV4-2 and J usage is TRBJ1-4; 7 bases fit TRBD1. Trimming removed 1 base from V and 6 bases from J; junction bases left unmatched: 5. Germline V gene sequence: CDR1 LGHNA, CDR2 YNFKEQ. CDR3 length: 15 amino acids.

This clone was seen once. The rearrangement links TRBV7-9 to TRBJ1-2, with D uncertain. From germline, CDR1 is SEHNR and CDR2 FQNEAQ (reference sequence). CDR3 length equals 13 residues. V lost 7 bases, J lost 0 bases, and 9 bases lay in between. The CDR3, as DNA: TGTGCCAGCACCAGGACGGCTAACTATGGCTACACCTTC. This encodes CASTRTANYGYTF.

The chain joins TRBV4-3 to TRBJ1-2, with D maybe TRBD1 (5 bases). Germline V gives CDR1 LGHNA, CDR2 YSLEER. CDR3 length: 15 residues. Trimming pared 7 bases from V and 4 bases from J, leaving 19 bases between. CDR3 DNA: TGCGCCAGCAAGCAAGTTCGCGGGGGTGTCTATGGCTACACCTTC. This translates into CASKQVRGGVYGYTF.

The genes are TRBV30 and TRBJ1-2; the D gene is possibly TRBD1 (5 bases). This CDR3 has 11 amino acids. V dropped 6 bases and J dropped 11 bases, with 16 bases sitting between them. Germline loops: CDR1 GTSNPN, CDR2 SVGIG (reference sequence). In DNA, the CDR3 is TGTGCCTGCCCCGTAAGTGCAGGGTACACCTTC. Its translation is CACPVSAGYTF.

CDR3 in amino acids: CASRETDWETQYF. For the CDR3, the DNA is TGTGCCAGCAGGGAAACCGATTGGGAGACCCAGTACTTC. The chain uses TRBV25-1 and TRBJ2-5; no firm D call. This CDR3 has 13 amino acids. Germline lookup yields CDR1 MGHDK and CDR2 SYGVNS. V gave up 6 bases and J gave up 5 bases, with 13 bases separating them.

The V call is TRBV30, the J call TRBJ2-7, with 10 bases identical to TRBD2. The CDR3 runs to 16 residues. Germline V gives CDR1 GTSNPN, CDR2 SVGIG (reference sequence). V shed 3 bases and J 6 bases; nucleotides not matched to a gene: 14. CDR3 DNA: TGTGCCTGGAGCCCTCCCTCCCAGCGGGAGGGGAGCGAGCAGTACTTC. Amino acid sequence: CAWSPPSQREGSEQYF.

The rearrangement uses TRBV6-4 and TRBJ2-5, with D hard to call. CDR1 and CDR2 (germline): MRHNA, SNTAGT. This CDR3 spans 13 amino acids. V lost 2 bases, J lost 6 bases, and 10 bases lay in between. CDR3 region: CASSDDWGKTQYF. DNA of the CDR3: TGTGCCAGCAGTGACGACTGGGGAAAGACCCAGTACTTC.

This clone was counted once. V and J are TRBV7-9 and TRBJ2-7; D remains ambiguous. CDR3 length: 13 amino acids. The germline V gene encodes CDR1 SEHNR and CDR2 FQNEAQ (reference sequence). V lost 1 base and J 0 bases, leaving 4 bases between the germline ends. The CDR3 here is CASSLDSSYEQYF. CDR3 DNA sequence: TGTGCCAGCAGCTTAGACAGCTCCTACGAGCAGTACTTC.

The chain uses TRBV7-9 and TRBJ2-5; D possibly corresponds to TRBD1 (6 bases). Looked up from germline, CDR1 is SEHNR and CDR2 is FQNEAQ (reference sequence). This CDR3 has 12 residues. V was shortened by 6 bases and J by 11 bases, with 16 bases between the two germline ends. The CDR3 sequence: CASRSQGNEQYF. As DNA, the CDR3 is TGTGCCAGCAGGAGTCAGGGGAATGAGCAGTACTTC.

V and J are TRBV20-1 and TRBJ2-5; D remains ambiguous. CDR3 length: 11 amino acids. Germline V gene data show CDR1 as DFQATT and CDR2 as SNEGSKA (reference sequence). Deletions cut 3 bases from V and 5 bases from J, with 7 bases between. This chain's CDR3 is CSARRRETQYF. DNA for the CDR3: TGCAGTGCTAGGCGTAGGGAGACCCAGTACTTC.

This clone occurred once. The chain links TRBV28 to TRBJ2-5; perhaps TRBD2 as D (6 bases). The CDR3 has 13 residues. Germline CDR1 MDHEN, CDR2 SYDVKM. Trimming shortened V by 6 bases and J by 4 bases, and 12 bases separated the two germline ends. The CDR3 protein is CASSSGDGETQYF. CDR3 DNA: TGTGCCAGCAGCTCGGGGGATGGAGAGACCCAGTACTTC.

This chain uses TRBV6-5 with TRBJ2-1; the D is unclear. This CDR3 is 14 amino acids long. Germline CDR1 reads MNHEY; CDR2 reads SVGAGI. V was clipped by 4 bases and J by 6 bases, with 13 bases between them. CDR3 residues: CASSFHSRVNEQFF. CDR3 DNA: TGTGCCAGCAGTTTTCATAGTAGAGTCAATGAGCAGTTCTTC.

V gene TRBV12-5 combines with J gene TRBJ1-3, with 8 bases identical to TRBD1. Germline V gene lookup returns CDR1 LGHNT and CDR2 FRNRAP. This CDR3 comprises 18 residues. With V trimmed by 3 bases and J by 0 bases, 10 bases remained unmatched. CDR3 region: CASGFKTGADLSGNTIYF. The CDR3 bases are TGTGCTAGTGGTTTCAAGACAGGGGCGGACCTCTCTGGAAACACCATATATTTT.

The chain combines TRBV6-1 with TRBJ1-1, with D possibly TRBD1 on 6 matching bases. The germline CDR1 and CDR2 sequences are MNHNS and SASEGT. V was clipped by 0 bases and J by 0 bases, with 14 bases between them. The CDR3 totals 17 residues. This CDR3 is CASSEARGGHLNTEAFF. For the CDR3, the DNA is TGTGCCAGCAGTGAAGCGCGTGGGGGACACCTGAACACTGAAGCTTTCTTT.

The chain is built from TRBV5-8 and TRBJ2-7, with D possibly being TRBD2 (5 bases). Germline CDR1 reads SGHTS; CDR2 reads YDEGEE. CDR3 length: 14 residues. V lost 2 bases to trimming and J lost 1 base, with 10 bases between them. DNA of the CDR3: TGTGCCAGCAGCTTTCGAGGGCGTTCCTACGAGCAGTACTTC. Translating it yields CASSFRGRSYEQYF.

This clone was seen only once. The V gene is TRBV7-9, the J gene TRBJ2-7; 8 nucleotides match TRBD1. The CDR3 contains 14 residues. From germline, CDR1 is SEHNR and CDR2 FQNEAQ (reference sequence). The trim removed 4 bases at V and 6 bases at J, leaving 8 bases unmatched. For the CDR3, the DNA is TGTGCCAGCAGCTCGACAGGGGAGGTAGGCGAGCAGTACTTC. Amino acids: CASSSTGEVGEQYF.